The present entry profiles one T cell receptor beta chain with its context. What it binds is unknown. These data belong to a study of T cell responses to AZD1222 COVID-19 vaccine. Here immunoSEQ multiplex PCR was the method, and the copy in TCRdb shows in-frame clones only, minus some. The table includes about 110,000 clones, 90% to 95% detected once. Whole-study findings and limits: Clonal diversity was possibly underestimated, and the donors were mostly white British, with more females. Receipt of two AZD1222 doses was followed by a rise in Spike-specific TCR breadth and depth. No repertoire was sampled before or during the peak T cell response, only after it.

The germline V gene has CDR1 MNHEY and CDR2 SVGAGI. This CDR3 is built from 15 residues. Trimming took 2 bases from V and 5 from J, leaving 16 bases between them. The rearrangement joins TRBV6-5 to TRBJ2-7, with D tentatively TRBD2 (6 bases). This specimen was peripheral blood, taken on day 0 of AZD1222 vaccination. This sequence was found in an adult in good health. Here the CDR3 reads CASSYNFGGWDEQYF. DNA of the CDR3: TGTGCCAGCAGTTACAATTTCGGGGGTTGGGACGAGCAGTACTTC.